The 24 T cell receptor beta chains below all came from one sample that was sequenced in a study of graft-versus-host responses after intestinal transplantation. These receptors' targets are unknown. Sequenced by immunoSEQ multiplex PCR; TCRdb stores in-frame clones only, minus some. The table lists around 55,000 clones, about 90% of them singletons. The sequences come from unstimulated CD4+ T cells sorted from spleen or lymph node cells, collected before transplant. These receptors were obtained from a human donor who was the organ donor for an intestinal transplant.

The chain links TRBV12-5 to TRBJ2-3; 8 positions match TRBD2. Germline V gives CDR1 LGHNT, CDR2 FRNRAP. J gave up 0 bases and V 5 bases, and 4 bases lay outside the gene matches. CDR3 length: 15 amino acids. The CDR3 bases are TGTGCTAGTGGTCTAGCGGGTGCTAGCACAGATACGCAGTATTTT. Amino acids: CASGLAGASTDTQYF.

The chain couples TRBV28 to TRBJ2-3; 13 bases are a match to TRBD2. Germline CDR1 MDHEN, CDR2 SYDVKM. With 4 bases clipped from V and 2 bases from J, the junction kept 9 bases outside the gene matches. CDR3 length: 18 amino acids. The CDR3 bases are TGTGCCAGCAGTTGGAAGACTAGCGGGAGGTTGGTCACAGATACGCAGTATTTT. Translation: CASSWKTSGRLVTDTQYF.

The chain employs TRBV28 and TRBJ1-5; 7 bases are shared with TRBD1. The V segment lost 4 bases and the J segment 3 bases; nucleotides outside the gene matches: 9. The CDR3 covers 16 residues. Germline V gene sequence: CDR1 MDHEN, CDR2 SYDVKM. The CDR3 DNA follows: TGTGCCAGCAGTTCCCTAGGGGGACAGCACAATCAGCCCCAGCATTTT. Protein: CASSSLGGQHNQPQHF.

The chain is built from TRBV10-3 and TRBJ2-1; 12 bases map to TRBD2. Trimming at V came to 9 bases and at J to 6 bases, leaving 9 bases not matched to a gene. The germline V gene has CDR1 ENHRY and CDR2 SYGVKD. The CDR3 spans 15 residues. The CDR3 region is CAIGELAGGGNEQFF. The CDR3 region has the DNA TGTGCCATTGGGGAGCTAGCGGGAGGGGGCAATGAGCAGTTCTTC.

This clone was found once. This chain joins TRBV7-9 and TRBJ1-4, with D possibly matching TRBD1 (6 bases). Germline values: CDR1 SEHNR, CDR2 FQNEAQ (reference sequence). V was trimmed by 5 bases and J by 8 bases, leaving 18 bases between them. This CDR3 is 15 amino acids long. Written as DNA, the CDR3 is TGTGCCAGCAGCCCTAAAGGGGGTCCAGGGGAAAAACTGTTTTTT. It codes for CASSPKGGPGEKLFF.

J is TRBJ2-5 and V is TRBV6-6; no reliable D call. V was shortened by 4 bases and J by 3 bases, with 9 bases between the two germline ends. This CDR3 is 13 amino acids long. The V gene's germline CDR1 is MNHNY and CDR2 SVGAGI (reference sequence). CDR3 nucleotides: TGTGCCAGCAGTTCTCCAGGAAAAGAGACCCAGTACTTC. This encodes CASSSPGKETQYF.

A note on this clone: The same CDR3 arises from other DNA sequences in this sample as well. This rearrangement joins TRBV4-2 to TRBJ1-1; possibly TRBD1 for D (6 bases). V gave up 0 bases and J gave up 0 bases, with 8 bases separating them. The V gene's germline CDR1 is LGHNA and CDR2 YNFKEQ. The CDR3 spans 15 residues. The CDR3 here is CASSQERTVNTEAFF. Written as DNA, the CDR3 is TGTGCCAGCAGCCAAGAGAGGACAGTGAACACTGAAGCTTTCTTT.

V is TRBV18 and J is TRBJ2-7; TRBD1 matches at 9 bases. The CDR3 is made up of 14 amino acids. Germline V gene lookup returns CDR1 KGHSH and CDR2 LQKENI. After removal of 3 bases from V and 5 bases from J, the junction contained 5 bases not matched to a gene. The CDR3 DNA reads TGTGCCAGCTCACCGACCCGACAGGGGGACGAGCAGTACTTC. This codes for CASSPTRQGDEQYF.

This sequence joins TRBV7-2 and TRBJ1-1, with a weak D call TRBD1 (5 bases). The CDR3 has 15 residues. The germline CDR1 and CDR2 sequences are SGHTA and FQGNSA. V was pared by 5 bases and J by 5 bases, with 18 bases between. CDR3 DNA: TGTGCCAGCAGCCCGGGGGGGGGAGTTGGAACTGAAGCTTTCTTT. It codes for CASSPGGGVGTEAFF.

This clone has more than one count but fewer than ten. J is TRBJ1-1 and V is TRBV2; possibly TRBD1 for D (5 bases). V gave up 7 bases and J gave up 1 base, with 10 bases separating them. The germline CDR1 and CDR2 sequences are SNHLY and FYNNEI. The CDR3 contains 13 residues. The CDR3 reads CASTGGRNTEAFF. The CDR3 coding sequence is TGTGCCAGCACGGGGGGGAGGAACACTGAAGCTTTCTTT.

V usage is TRBV9 and J usage is TRBJ2-2, with D possibly being TRBD2 (5 bases). Germline values: CDR1 SGDLS, CDR2 YYNGEE. This CDR3 is built from 16 residues. V lost 4 bases to trimming and J lost 2 bases, with 15 bases between them. The CDR3 here is CASSLRAGINTGELFF. The CDR3 DNA sequence: TGTGCCAGCAGCCTCCGCGCCGGGATTAACACCGGGGAGCTGTTTTTT.

The V call is TRBV4-3, the J call TRBJ2-2; possibly TRBD2 for D (5 bases). Looked up from germline, CDR1 is LGHNA and CDR2 is YSLEER. The CDR3 extends over 16 amino acids. Trimming shortened V by 4 bases and J by 7 bases, and 19 bases separated the two germline ends. The CDR3 sequence: CASSRGDPVGIGELFF. The CDR3 nucleotides are TGCGCCAGCAGCCGGGGAGACCCTGTAGGGATCGGGGAGCTGTTTTTT.

The V gene is TRBV18, the J gene TRBJ1-2; 8 bases fit TRBD1. Trimming cost V 5 bases and J 8 bases; bases outside gene matches: 16. CDR1 KGHSH and CDR2 LQKENI come from the germline V gene. The length of the CDR3 is 16 residues. The CDR3 nucleotides are TGTGCCAGCTCAATCCAACCGGGACAGGAGTTCGACGGCTACACCTTC. This codes for CASSIQPGQEFDGYTF.

The chain recombines TRBV4-2 with TRBJ2-3; TRBD2 might be the D (6 bases). Trimming shortened V by 0 bases and J by 1 base, and 17 bases separated the two germline ends. This CDR3 region has 18 residues. Germline CDR1 LGHNA, CDR2 YNFKEQ. Here the CDR3 reads CASSQDWARERRTDTQYF. DNA of the CDR3: TGTGCCAGCAGCCAAGATTGGGCCCGGGAGCGCCGCACAGATACGCAGTATTTT.

The gene calls are TRBV2 and TRBJ1-1; 7 bases agree with TRBD1. The germline V gene encodes CDR1 SNHLY and CDR2 FYNNEI. The V segment lost 7 bases and the J segment 10 bases; nucleotides outside the gene matches: 9. This CDR3 has 12 residues. CDR3 loop: CASNRDSRGAFF. The CDR3 region has the DNA TGTGCCAGCAACCGGGACAGCCGAGGAGCTTTCTTT.

The genes are TRBV10-2 and TRBJ1-2; 7 nucleotides align to TRBD1. The CDR3 is 13 amino acids. From germline, CDR1 is WSHSY and CDR2 SAAADI. V lost 5 bases to trimming and J lost 2 bases; unmatched junction nucleotides: 2. This CDR3 reads CASSQQGNYGYTF. The DNA for the CDR3 is TGCGCCAGCAGTCAACAGGGGAACTATGGCTACACCTTC.

This rearrangement joins TRBV28 to TRBJ1-1; D gene unclear. The CDR3 loop spans 11 amino acids. V was clipped by 8 bases and J by 5 bases, with 9 bases between them. Germline V gene data show CDR1 as MDHEN and CDR2 as SYDVKM. The CDR3 DNA is TGTGCCAGCGCGAGTAGAACTGAAGCTTTCTTT. Translating gives CASASRTEAFF.

This clone appeared a few times. The genes are TRBV7-2 and TRBJ2-1; 14 positions match TRBD2. CDR1 SGHTA and CDR2 FQGNSA come from the germline V gene. This CDR3 has 16 amino acids. V lost 5 bases, J lost 10 bases, and 10 bases stayed unmatched. The CDR3 sequence is CASSPLTSGRGREQFF. CDR3 nucleotide sequence: TGTGCCAGCAGCCCCTTGACTAGCGGGAGGGGACGGGAGCAGTTCTTC.

The rearrangement uses TRBV23-1 and TRBJ2-1; TRBD2 aligns across 9 bases. TRBV23-1 is an ORF, with its function uncertain. V shed 2 bases, J shed 5 bases, and the junction held 16 bases outside the gene matches. The CDR3 has 19 amino acids. CDR3 loop: CASSQGYEQAGGLNNEQFF. CDR3 in DNA: TGCGCCAGCAGTCAAGGGTACGAACAAGCGGGAGGACTTAACAATGAGCAGTTCTTC.

This chain connects TRBV11-2 to TRBJ2-7, with TRBD1 matching 7 bases. Trimming removed 3 bases from V and 4 bases from J; junction bases left unmatched: 3. CDR3 length: 13 residues. The V gene's germline CDR1 is SGHAT and CDR2 FQNNGV. This chain's CDR3 is CASSFGQAYEQYF. The CDR3 nucleotides are TGTGCCAGCAGCTTCGGACAGGCATACGAGCAGTACTTC.

The V gene is TRBV30, the J gene TRBJ2-7; 8 bases map to TRBD1. The germline V gene has CDR1 GTSNPN and CDR2 SVGIG (reference sequence). CDR3 length: 12 residues. V shed 2 bases, J shed 4 bases, and the junction held 1 base outside the gene matches. CDR3 region: CAWSRQGYEQYF. The CDR3 nucleotides are TGTGCCTGGAGTAGACAGGGGTACGAGCAGTACTTC.

This clone was counted a few times. This sequence joins TRBV5-6 and TRBJ1-5; no clear D gene. Per germline, CDR1 SGHDT and CDR2 YYEEEE. Deletions cut 1 base from V and 6 bases from J, with 5 bases between. The CDR3 contains 12 residues. As DNA, the CDR3 is TGTGCCAGCAGCTTGTCCGGTCAGCCCCAGCATTTT. It translates to CASSLSGQPQHF.

CDR3 residues: CASSYSLGAEQFF. In nucleotides, the CDR3 is TGTGCCAGCAGTTACTCCTTGGGGGCTGAGCAGTTCTTC. V usage is TRBV6-5 and J usage is TRBJ2-1; possible D gene TRBD1, 6 bases. This CDR3 comprises 13 residues. Germline CDR1 is MNHEY and CDR2 is SVGAGI. Trimming removed 0 bases from V and 9 bases from J, with 9 bases in between.

This clone is a singleton in its sample. V and J are TRBV4-1 and TRBJ2-3; 10 positions match TRBD1. From germline, CDR1 is MGHRA and CDR2 YSYEKL. V trimming: 1 base; J trimming: 4 bases; junction bases outside the gene matches: 8. The CDR3 extends over 17 amino acids. CDR3 nucleotide sequence: TGCGCCAGCAGCCAAGTGGAGGGACAGGGGAGGGCAGATACGCAGTATTTT. It codes for CASSQVEGQGRADTQYF.